Presented here are 20 T cell receptor beta chains from one specimen sequenced in a study of T cells in Graves' hyperthyroidism and ophthalmopathy. From RNA transcripts, TCR beta CDR3 regions were amplified. Initially, a first-round RT-PCR of the TCR CDR3 employed the HTBI primer set. TCRdb re-called the multiplex PCR reads with MiXCR, one entry per CDR3 protein. The data contain under 300,000 distinct CDR3 sequences, about an eighth of them seen just once; the ten biggest clones take up around 7.9%. Sequencing was carried out using blood. Receptors originate from a woman in her 30s with Graves' hyperthyroidism that later progressed to Graves' ophthalmopathy.

This clonotype was seen repeatedly, ten times or more. V is TRBV28 and J is TRBJ2-5, with a possible D match to TRBD1 (6 bases). Germline assignment: CDR1 MDHEN and CDR2 SYDVKM. The length of the CDR3 is 15 residues. Trimming took 5 bases from V and 0 from J, leaving 13 bases between them. CDR3: CASSPRDNHQETQYF. CDR3 nucleotide sequence: TGTGCCAGCAGTCCCAGGGACAACCACCAAGAGACCCAGTACTTC.

This clonotype was seen ten or more times. The rearrangement joins TRBV6-5 to TRBJ2-1, with 10 bases identical to TRBD1. The CDR3 contains 15 residues. From germline, CDR1 is MNHEY and CDR2 SVGAGI. With V trimmed by 2 bases and J by 5 bases, 3 bases remained unmatched. Here the CDR3 reads CASSYRQGAHNEQFF. In nucleotides, the CDR3 is TGTGCCAGCAGTTACCGACAGGGGGCCCACAATGAGCAGTTCTTC.

In its sample, this clonotype was seen a few times. V usage is TRBV25-1 and J usage is TRBJ2-7; TRBD1 matches 8 bases. V was pared by 5 bases and J by 7 bases, with 13 bases of the junction left unmatched. There are 15 residues in the CDR3. Per the germline V gene, CDR1 is MGHDK and CDR2 is SYGVNS. CDR3 in amino acids: CASSPGTGGIREQYF. In DNA, the CDR3 is TGTGCCAGCAGTCCCGGGACAGGTGGTATTCGGGAGCAGTACTTC.

This clonotype occurred many times. The V call is TRBV2, the J call TRBJ2-7; D uncertain. Germline V lookup: CDR1 SNHLY, CDR2 FYNNEI. CDR3 length equals 11 residues. The V end was cut by 4 bases, the J end by 5 bases, with 6 bases between. The CDR3 sequence: CASSVSDEQYF. CDR3 coding DNA: TGTGCCAGCAGTGTTAGTGACGAGCAGTACTTC.

This clonotype was seen ten or more times. The chain joins TRBV6-6 to TRBJ2-1, with D possibly being TRBD1 (6 bases). The CDR3 covers 16 residues. The germline CDR1 and CDR2 sequences are MNHNY and SVGAGI (reference sequence). V was pared by 1 base and J by 10 bases, with 20 bases between. This chain's CDR3 is CASSYLGSQGQKEQFF. CDR3 nucleotide sequence: TGTGCCAGCAGTTACTTAGGCTCCCAGGGGCAAAAGGAGCAGTTCTTC.

This clonotype occurred many times. The chain joins TRBV28 to TRBJ1-1, with D uncertain. V lost 6 bases and J lost 1, with 9 bases in between. The CDR3 extends over 13 amino acids. Germline CDR1 and CDR2: MDHEN and SYDVKM. The DNA for the CDR3 is TGTGCCAGCAGCCCAGACCCGAACACTGAAGCTTTCTTT. Translation gives CASSPDPNTEAFF.

J is TRBJ2-3 and V is TRBV4-2; 11 positions agree with TRBD2. The V gene end was trimmed by 3 bases and the J gene end by 2 bases; junction bases not matched to a gene: 4. This CDR3 has 16 amino acids. Germline CDR1 reads LGHNA; CDR2 reads YNFKEQ. CDR3 DNA sequence: TGTGCCAGCAGCCACCAACTAGCGGGGGACACAGATACGCAGTATTTT. Protein product: CASSHQLAGDTDTQYF.

This clonotype was counted ten times or more. The rearrangement joins TRBV24-1 to TRBJ2-3; weak D call: TRBD2 (6 bases). Trimming left V 10 bases short and J 2 bases short, with 9 bases between. CDR1 and CDR2 from the germline V gene are KGHDR and SFDVKD. This CDR3 contains 12 residues. The CDR3 spells CATSGSTDTQYF. CDR3 DNA: TGTGCCACTAGCGGATCCACAGATACGCAGTATTTT.

At least ten counts were recorded for this clonotype. The chain uses TRBV7-3 and TRBJ2-1; TRBD2 matches 14 bases. Germline trimming cut 8 bases from V and 4 bases from J; bases unmatched to any gene: 1. CDR1 SGHTA and CDR2 FQGTGA come from the germline V gene. The CDR3 covers 14 residues. The chain's CDR3 is CASGTSGGYNEQFF. The CDR3 DNA sequence: TGTGCCAGCGGGACTAGCGGGGGATACAATGAGCAGTTCTTC.

This clonotype was counted many times. This rearrangement joins TRBV28 to TRBJ2-1; D might be TRBD1 (6 bases). The CDR3 has 14 residues. V was cut by 5 bases and J by 4 bases, with 12 bases left in between. CDR1 and CDR2 from the germline V gene are MDHEN and SYDVKM. CDR3 nucleotide sequence: TGTGCCAGCAGTCCCCGGGACACATACAATGAGCAGTTCTTC. Translation: CASSPRDTYNEQFF.

The gene calls are TRBV27 and TRBJ2-1; 10 positions agree with TRBD2. This CDR3 has 14 amino acids. Looked up from germline, CDR1 is MNHEY and CDR2 is SMNVEV (reference sequence). Losses at the gene ends were 8 bases for V and 3 bases for J; bases not matched to a gene: 4. The CDR3 bases are TGTGCCAGCGTAGAGCGGGAGGGCTACAATGAGCAGTTCTTC. Its protein product is CASVEREGYNEQFF.

The rearrangement uses TRBV7-9 and TRBJ1-2; D possibly corresponds to TRBD1 (6 bases). This CDR3 is built from 12 residues. Germline V lookup: CDR1 SEHNR, CDR2 FQNEAQ (reference sequence). V lost 4 bases and J 6 bases, leaving 9 bases between the germline ends. CDR3 nucleotide sequence: TGTGCCAGCAGCTACAGGGTAGATGGCTACACCTTC. Amino acid sequence: CASSYRVDGYTF.

This clonotype was detected ten times or more. The chain is built from TRBV7-2 and TRBJ1-5; D is perhaps TRBD1 (5 bases). The length of the CDR3 is 15 residues. Germline values: CDR1 SGHTA, CDR2 FQGNSA. V was shortened by 4 bases and J by 11 bases, with 21 bases between the two germline ends. CDR3 amino acids: CASSSSSLGGVAQHF. The CDR3 DNA follows: TGTGCCAGCAGCTCCTCTTCCCTGGGGGGGGTAGCCCAGCATTTT.

This clonotype was observed many times. V and J are TRBV7-3 and TRBJ2-3; the match to TRBD2 covers 12 bases. The CDR3 loop spans 16 amino acids. V lost 5 bases to trimming and J lost 0 bases; unmatched junction nucleotides: 3. Germline V CDR1 and CDR2: SGHTA, FQGTGA. CDR3 nucleotides: TGTGCCAGCAGCCAAGGGACTAGCGGGAGCACAGATACGCAGTATTTT. Translation gives CASSQGTSGSTDTQYF.

This clonotype was seen at least ten times. The chain joins TRBV29-1 to TRBJ1-2; D perhaps matches TRBD1 (6 bases). Germline CDR1 SQVTM, CDR2 ANQGSEA. CDR3 size: 13 residues. Trimming removed 2 bases at V and 7 bases at J, with 14 bases between. CDR3 protein: CSVEWGGERGYTF. Written as DNA, the CDR3 is TGCAGCGTTGAATGGGGGGGCGAGCGTGGCTACACCTTC.

The table lists this clonotype with many counts. The rearrangement uses TRBV18 and TRBJ2-2; D remains unclear. This CDR3 has 14 residues. Germline lookup yields CDR1 KGHSH and CDR2 LQKENI. V was shortened by 3 bases and J by 1 base, with 6 bases between the two germline ends. DNA for the CDR3: TGTGCCAGCTCACCGAGACAGAACACCGGGGAGCTGTTTTTT. Its translation is CASSPRQNTGELFF. The full variable domain, completed using reference TRBV18 and TRBJ2-2, is NAGVMQNPRHLVRRRGQEARLRCSPMKGHSHVYWYRQLPEEGLKFMVYLQKENIIDESGMPKERFSAEFPKEGPSILRIQQVVRGDSAAYFCASSPRQNTGELFFGEGSRLTVL.

The V call is TRBV10-2, the J call TRBJ2-1, with 7 bases that match TRBD2. CDR1 is WSHSY, CDR2 SAAADI, per germline. After removal of 3 bases from V and 10 bases from J, the junction contained 6 bases not matched to a gene. The CDR3 is made up of 13 amino acids. The CDR3 coding sequence is TGCGCCAGCAGTGAATGGCTAGCGGAGGAGCAGTTCTTC. Protein: CASSEWLAEEQFF.

This clonotype has at least ten counts. The rearrangement links TRBV13 to TRBJ2-3, with 9 bases that match TRBD1. CDR1 is PRHDT, CDR2 FYEKMQ, per germline (reference sequence). Trimming at V came to 5 bases and at J to 2 bases, leaving 11 bases not matched to a gene. The CDR3 runs 17 residues. The CDR3 nucleotides read TGTGCCAGCAGCGCTACCGGGACAGGGACACTCACAGATACGCAGTATTTT. This encodes CASSATGTGTLTDTQYF.

This chain joins TRBV27 and TRBJ1-5; TRBD1 aligns across 9 bases. Germline V gives CDR1 MNHEY, CDR2 SMNVEV (reference sequence). The CDR3 is 16 amino acids. The trim removed 5 bases at V and 3 bases at J, leaving 8 bases unmatched. The CDR3 protein is CASSTMGQGDNQPQHF. The CDR3 nucleotides read TGTGCCAGCAGTACGATGGGACAGGGAGACAATCAGCCCCAGCATTTT.

This clonotype was observed many times. The rearrangement joins TRBV12-3 or TRBV12-4 to TRBJ2-1, with D perhaps matching TRBD1 (5 bases). This CDR3 is 12 amino acids long. Deletions cut 5 bases from V and 12 bases from J, with 14 bases between. The chain's CDR3 is CASSNTRQGQFF. CDR3 nucleotide sequence: TGTGCCAGCAGTAATACACGTCAGGGGCAGTTCTTC.